This TCR beta chain was obtained from a study of cytomegalovirus exposure and HLA in healthy donors. Whole-study findings and limits: Later analysis suggested most CMV-associated TCR beta chains were HLA-restricted. In a later analysis, compared with equally common non-associated chains, HLA-associated beta chains were more expanded. Follow-up analysis found HLA locus-dependent TCR association rates, highest for DRB1 and lowest for HLA-C. CMV serostatus was the sole immune exposure data available.

The CDR3 covers 17 residues. The germline V gene encodes CDR1 MGHRA and CDR2 YSYEKL. J gave up 3 bases and V 2 bases, and 10 bases lay outside the gene matches. Concerning this clone itself: What it binds is not known.

PCR employed 60 Vbeta and 13 Jbeta primers. The repertoire was sequenced with immunoSEQ multiplex PCR; TCRdb's copy has only in-frame clones and lacks some. The table has over 150,000 clones, approximately 75% seen once; the top ten hold around 1.9%. Specimen: PBMCs. The chain carries TRBV4-1 and TRBJ2-5; 9 nucleotides line up with TRBD2. The origin of this receptor is a woman under 30 in good health and CMV-seronegative. In DNA, the CDR3 is TGCGCCAGCAGCCAATTCCCGCTGACTAGCGGAAAAGAGACCCAGTACTTC. Translating gives CASSQFPLTSGKETQYF.